One sample yielded the 8 T cell receptor beta chains listed below, sequenced in a study of T cell responses to AZD1222 COVID-19 vaccine. Using immunoSEQ multiplex PCR, the repertoire was profiled, and TCRdb retains in-frame clones only, with some absent. The table has roughly 160,000 clones, around nine tenths seen once. Sequenced here: peripheral blood, sampled 28 days after the second AZD1222 dose. These receptors all stem from an adult who received the AZD1222 COVID-19 vaccine.

J is TRBJ2-2 and V is TRBV3-1 (or the pseudogene TRBV3-2), with TRBD2 matching 9 bases. The CDR3 runs to 17 residues. CDR1 is LGHDT, CDR2 YNNKEL, per germline (reference sequence). The V gene end was trimmed by 2 bases and the J gene end by 2 bases; junction bases not matched to a gene: 6. CDR3 coding DNA: TGTGCCAGCAGCCAACGAATGCGGGGGGGCAACACCGGGGAGCTGTTTTTT. This sequence encodes CASSQRMRGGNTGELFF.

V and J are TRBV3-1 (or the pseudogene TRBV3-2) and TRBJ2-7; 8 bases agree with TRBD1. The germline gives CDR1 LGHDT, CDR2 YNNKEL (reference sequence). The J segment lost 4 bases and the V segment lost 3 bases, leaving 5 bases of the junction unmatched. The CDR3 has 14 amino acids. The CDR3 DNA reads TGTGCCAGCAGCCAGACAGGGGCTGGGTACGAGCAGTACTTC. Amino acid sequence: CASSQTGAGYEQYF.

The chain has TRBV4-3 and TRBJ1-1, with D possibly being TRBD1 (5 bases). CDR3 size: 15 residues. Germline V gene sequence: CDR1 LGHNA, CDR2 YSLEER. The V gene lost 0 bases and the J gene lost 7 bases, with 15 bases spanning the gap. The CDR3 reads CASSQDWAGTLEAFF. In DNA, the CDR3 is TGCGCCAGCAGCCAAGATTGGGCGGGGACCCTTGAAGCTTTCTTT.

A single count supports this clone. This chain joins TRBV15 and TRBJ2-2, with D perhaps matching TRBD2 (6 bases). The germline V gene encodes CDR1 LNHNV and CDR2 YYDKDF (reference sequence). The CDR3 sequence is 15 residues long. V was pared by 0 bases and J by 7 bases, with 12 bases between. CDR3 coding DNA: TGTGCCACCAGCAGAGACGCGGGGAAGGTCGGGGAGCTGTTTTTT. Residues: CATSRDAGKVGELFF.

The chain carries TRBV18 and TRBJ1-2; D is ambiguous. V was pared by 4 bases and J by 7 bases, with 10 bases between. The CDR3 is 12 amino acids. The germline V gene has CDR1 KGHSH and CDR2 LQKENI. The CDR3 nucleotides read TGTGCCAGCTCACGACCGTCAGCTGGCTACACCTTC. Protein sequence: CASSRPSAGYTF.

The chain has TRBV7-8 and TRBJ1-3; D is ambiguous. Trimming stripped 2 bases from V and 0 bases from J, with 11 bases between. The CDR3 has 16 residues. Looked up from germline, CDR1 is SGHVS and CDR2 is FQNEAQ. The CDR3 loop reads CASSLRGGLSGNTIYF. CDR3 bases: TGTGCCAGCAGCTTACGTGGTGGCCTCTCTGGAAACACCATATATTTT.

This chain links TRBV27 with TRBJ1-1; 7 bases line up with TRBD1. The J segment lost 3 bases and the V segment lost 7 bases, leaving 14 bases of the junction unmatched. The CDR3 sequence is 16 residues long. Germline V gene lookup returns CDR1 MNHEY and CDR2 SMNVEV (reference sequence). This chain's CDR3 is CASKGDRRLRDTEAFF. Written as DNA, the CDR3 is TGTGCCAGCAAGGGGGACAGACGACTACGGGACACTGAAGCTTTCTTT.

The gene calls are TRBV7-9 and TRBJ1-2; D remains unclear. CDR1 is SEHNR, CDR2 FQNEAQ, per germline (reference sequence). There are 17 residues in the CDR3. Trimming took 6 bases from V and 0 from J, leaving 20 bases between them. This chain's CDR3 is CASRPIRATQANYGYTF. In DNA, the CDR3 is TGTGCCAGCAGGCCAATCCGGGCGACTCAGGCTAACTATGGCTACACCTTC.